This T cell receptor (beta chain) is drawn from a study of blood T cell repertoires in COVID-19. Whole-study context: Researchers got acute and convalescent COVID-19 samples from the United States, Italy and Spain. In each case, the material was cDNA or gDNA derived from T cells, B-cell-depleted T cells, or PBMCs.

Original methodology: Quantification of nucleated cells was approximated via reference gene primer amplification. Method: immunoSEQ multiplex PCR; TCRdb's copy keeps in-frame clones and lacks some. V and J calls and clone size are as listed in that table; D and trimming were resolved from the DNA. The repertoire includes roughly 190,000 clones, approximately 86% of them detected once, and approximately 1.1% sits in the top ten. Trimming removed 6 bases at V and 8 bases at J, with 13 bases between. The CDR3 is 11 amino acids. The germline V gene encodes CDR1 DFQATT and CDR2 SNEGSKA (reference sequence).

The chain recombines TRBV20-1 with TRBJ1-2; a possible D gene is TRBD1 (6 bases). The sequenced sample consisted of peripheral blood. The sequence was obtained from a man aged 30 to 45 with acute or convalescent COVID-19. The CDR3 loop is CSAPGVGGYTF. As DNA, the CDR3 is TGCAGTGCCCCAGGGGTTGGCGGCTACACCTTC.